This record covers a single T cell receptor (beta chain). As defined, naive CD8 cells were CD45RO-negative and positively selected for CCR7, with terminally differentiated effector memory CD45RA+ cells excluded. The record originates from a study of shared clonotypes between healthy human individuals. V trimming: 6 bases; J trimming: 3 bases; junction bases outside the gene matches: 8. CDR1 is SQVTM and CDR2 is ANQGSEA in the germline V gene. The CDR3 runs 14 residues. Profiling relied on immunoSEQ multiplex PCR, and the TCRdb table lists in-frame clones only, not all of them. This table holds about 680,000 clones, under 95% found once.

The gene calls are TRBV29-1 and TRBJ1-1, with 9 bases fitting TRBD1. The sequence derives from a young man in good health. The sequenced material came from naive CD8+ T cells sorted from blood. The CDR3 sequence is CSVAQTGGDTEAFF. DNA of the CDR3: TGCAGCGTCGCGCAGACAGGGGGGGACACTGAAGCTTTCTTT.